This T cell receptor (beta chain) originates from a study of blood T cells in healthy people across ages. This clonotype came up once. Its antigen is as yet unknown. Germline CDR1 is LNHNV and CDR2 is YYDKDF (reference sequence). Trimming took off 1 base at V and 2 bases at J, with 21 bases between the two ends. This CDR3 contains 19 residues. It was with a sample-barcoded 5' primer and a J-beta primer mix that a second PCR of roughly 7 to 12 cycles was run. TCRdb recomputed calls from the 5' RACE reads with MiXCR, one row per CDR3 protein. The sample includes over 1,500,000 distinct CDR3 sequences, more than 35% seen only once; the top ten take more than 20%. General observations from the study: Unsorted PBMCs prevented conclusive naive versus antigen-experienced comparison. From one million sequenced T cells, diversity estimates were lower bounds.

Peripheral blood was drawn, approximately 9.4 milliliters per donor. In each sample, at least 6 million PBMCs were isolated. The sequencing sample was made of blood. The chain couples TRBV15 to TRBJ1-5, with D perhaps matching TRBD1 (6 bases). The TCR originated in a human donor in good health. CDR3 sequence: CATSRVGSVGGFGNQPQHF. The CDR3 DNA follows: TGTGCCACCAGCAGAGTGGGCAGTGTGGGGGGCTTCGGCAATCAGCCCCAGCATTTT. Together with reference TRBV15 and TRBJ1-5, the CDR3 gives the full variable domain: DAMVIQNPRYQVTQFGKPVTLSCSQTLNHNVMYWYQQKSSQAPKLLFHYYDKDFNNEADTPDNFQSRRPNTSFCFLDIRSPGLGDTAMYLCATSRVGSVGGFGNQPQHFGDGTRLSIL.